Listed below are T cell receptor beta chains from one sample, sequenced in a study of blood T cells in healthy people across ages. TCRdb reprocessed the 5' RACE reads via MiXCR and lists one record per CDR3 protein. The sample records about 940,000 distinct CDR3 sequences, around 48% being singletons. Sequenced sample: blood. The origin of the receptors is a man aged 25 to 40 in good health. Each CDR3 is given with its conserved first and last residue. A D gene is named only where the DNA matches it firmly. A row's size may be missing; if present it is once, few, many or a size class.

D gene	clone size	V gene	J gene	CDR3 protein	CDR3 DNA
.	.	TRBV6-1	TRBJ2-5	CASSEAVGSYNEQYF	TGTGCCAGCAGTGAAGCAGTCGGCAGCTACAATGAGCAGTACTTC
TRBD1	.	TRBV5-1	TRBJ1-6	CASSLEGQQNSPLHF	TGCGCCAGCAGCTTGGAGGGACAGCAAAATTCACCCCTCCACTTT
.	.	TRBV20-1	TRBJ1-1	CSAPKLGRGPTNTEAFF	TGCAGTGCCCCGAAACTGGGGCGTGGGCCAACGAACACTGAAGCTTTCTTT
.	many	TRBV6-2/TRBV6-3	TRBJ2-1	CASSPVGRSNEQFF	TGTGCCAGCAGTCCCGTGGGTAGGTCCAATGAGCAGTTCTTC
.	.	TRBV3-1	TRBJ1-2	CASSQERWVWDGYTF	TGTGCCAGCAGCCAAGAGAGGTGGGTATGGGATGGCTACACCTTC
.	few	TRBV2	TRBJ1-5	CASSEGSGDQPQHF	TGTGCCAGCAGTGAAGGTTCTGGAGATCAGCCCCAGCATTTT
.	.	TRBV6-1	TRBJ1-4	CASSEAGEGGKLFF	TGTGCCAGCAGTGAAGCCGGGGAGGGCGGAAAACTGTTTTTT
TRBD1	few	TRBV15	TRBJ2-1	CATSREQTGTANNEQFF	TGTGCCACCAGCAGAGAACAAACCGGGACAGCTAACAATGAGCAGTTCTTC
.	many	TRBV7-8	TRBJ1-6	CASSFAQNSPLHF	TGTGCCAGCAGCTTCGCACAGAATTCACCCCTCCACTTT
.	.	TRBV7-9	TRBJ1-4	CASSLDGGYNEKLFF	TGTGCCAGCAGCTTAGACGGGGGGTATAATGAAAAACTGTTTTTT
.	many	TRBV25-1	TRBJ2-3	CASSSKSTQYF	TGTGCCAGCAGCAGTAAGTCTACGCAGTATTTT
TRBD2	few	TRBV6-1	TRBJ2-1	CASSAGPGSGERNEQFF	TGTGCCAGCAGCGCTGGCCCCGGTAGCGGGGAAAGGAATGAGCAGTTCTTC
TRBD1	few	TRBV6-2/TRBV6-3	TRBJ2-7	CASSYLRDSHVEQYF	TGTGCCAGCAGTTACTTAAGGGACAGCCACGTCGAGCAGTACTTC
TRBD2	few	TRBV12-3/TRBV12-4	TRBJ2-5	CASSWGGGETQYF	TGTGCCAGCAGTTGGGGCGGGGGAGAGACCCAGTACTTC
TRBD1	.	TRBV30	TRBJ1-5	CAWSGGTGNQPQHF	TGTGCCTGGAGTGGTGGGACAGGCAATCAGCCCCAGCATTTT
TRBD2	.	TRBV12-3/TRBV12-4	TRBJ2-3	CASSLIAGGLGRAYF	TGTGCCAGCAGTTTGATAGCGGGGGGGCTCGGTCGAGCGTATTTT
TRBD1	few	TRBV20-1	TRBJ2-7	CSARLDRGLYEQYF	TGCAGTGCTAGATTGGACAGGGGGCTATATGAGCAGTACTTC
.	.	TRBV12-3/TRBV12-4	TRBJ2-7	CASSLGTHERYF	TGTGCCAGCAGTTTGGGGACCCACGAGCGGTACTTC
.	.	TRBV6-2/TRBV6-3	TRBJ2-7	CAGSQDRAYEQYF	TGTGCCGGGAGTCAGGACCGAGCCTACGAGCAGTACTTC
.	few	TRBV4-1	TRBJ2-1	CASSPTPLATGFFEQFF	TGCGCCAGCAGCCCCACCCCATTGGCGACAGGCTTTTTTGAGCAGTTCTTC
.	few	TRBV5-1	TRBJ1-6	CASSFNGQTNSPLHF	TGCGCCAGCAGCTTCAATGGACAGACAAATTCACCCCTCCACTTT
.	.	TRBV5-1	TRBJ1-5	CASSLIGGNQPQHF	TGCGCCAGCAGCTTGATCGGGGGGAACCAGCCCCAGCATTTT
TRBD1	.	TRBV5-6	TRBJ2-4	CASSSDRVIQYF	TGTGCCAGCAGTTCGGACAGGGTCATTCAGTACTTC
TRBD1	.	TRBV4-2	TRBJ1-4	CASSQDRQGNEKLFF	TGTGCCAGCAGCCAAGATCGACAGGGAAATGAAAAACTGTTTTTT
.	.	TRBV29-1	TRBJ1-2	CSVGGALNGYTF	TGCAGCGTTGGGGGGGCGCTTAATGGCTACACCTTC
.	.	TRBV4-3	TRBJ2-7	CASSQGRQRALLSYNEQYF	TGCGCCAGCAGCCAAGGGAGGCAGCGGGCCCTTCTCTCCTACAATGAGCAGTACTTC
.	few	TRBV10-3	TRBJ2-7	CAISSGGGVHTYEQYF	TGTGCCATCAGTTCCGGGGGTGGCGTTCATACCTACGAGCAGTACTTC
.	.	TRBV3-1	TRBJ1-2	CASSTPNYGYTF	TGTGCCAGCAGCACACCTAACTATGGCTACACCTTC
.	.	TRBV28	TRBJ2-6	CASSLHQDRSYPAGANVLTF	TGTGCCAGCAGTCTCCACCAGGACAGAAGCTATCCCGCTGGGGCCAACGTCCTGACTTTC
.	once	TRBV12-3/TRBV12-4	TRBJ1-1	CASSNGGSMNTEAFF	TGTGCCAGCTCAAATGGAGGGAGCATGAACACTGAAGCTTTCTTT
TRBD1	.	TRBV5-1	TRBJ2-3	CASSFQGAEDTQYF	TGCGCCAGCAGCTTCCAGGGGGCGGAAGATACGCAGTATTTT
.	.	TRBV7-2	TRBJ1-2	CASSPAHRDWGEGYTF	TGTGCCAGCAGCCCCGCACACAGGGATTGGGGGGAGGGCTACACCTTC
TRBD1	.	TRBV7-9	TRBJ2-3	CASSGTGLVTDTQYF	TGTGCCAGCAGCGGGACAGGGCTAGTCACAGATACGCAGTATTTT
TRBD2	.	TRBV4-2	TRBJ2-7	CASSQDIGGAYEQYF	TGTGCCAGCAGCCAAGATATCGGGGGGGCCTACGAGCAGTACTTC
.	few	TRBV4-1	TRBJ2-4	CASSQDVLGVAAKNIQYF	TGCGCCAGCAGCCAAGATGTTTTAGGGGTGGCAGCCAAAAACATTCAGTACTTC
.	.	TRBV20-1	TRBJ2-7	CSASPGFDEQYF	TGCAGTGCTAGCCCAGGGTTCGACGAGCAGTACTTC
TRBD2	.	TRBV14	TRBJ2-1	CASSPLKGGLAGKSSYNEQFF	TGTGCCAGCAGCCCCTTAAAGGGGGGACTAGCGGGTAAGAGCTCCTACAATGAGCAGTTCTTC
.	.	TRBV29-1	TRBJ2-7	CSVEDPRQLYEQYF	TGCAGCGTTGAAGATCCGCGACAGCTCTACGAGCAGTACTTC
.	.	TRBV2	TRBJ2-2	CASGGRQNTGELFF	TGTGCCAGCGGAGGCCGTCAGAACACCGGGGAGCTGTTTTTT
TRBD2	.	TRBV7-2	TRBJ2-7	CASSPRTSGIRSSYEQYF	TGTGCCAGCAGCCCACGGACTAGCGGGATCAGGAGCTCCTACGAGCAGTACTTC
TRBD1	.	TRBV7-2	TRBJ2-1	CASSFVDRGLFF	TGTGCCAGCAGCTTTGTGGACAGGGGGCTGTTCTTC
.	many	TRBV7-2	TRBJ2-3	CASSFRSSTDTQYF	TGTGCCAGCAGCTTCCGTTCTAGCACAGATACGCAGTATTTT